The entry below gives a single T cell receptor beta chain sequence along with its context. The antigen remains unidentified. The data were obtained in a study of beta chain features in type 1 diabetes. Overall study findings and caveats: Relative to healthy donors, patients appeared to have naive, central memory and Treg TCRB repertoires that were more similar.

Reverse transcribing all isolated RNA meant expressed TCRB transcripts were sequenced. Data came from immunoSEQ multiplex PCR; TCRdb stores just in-frame clones and leaves some out. The sample carries over 500,000 clones, roughly a sixth recorded once. This CDR3 contains 16 residues. V lost 3 bases, J lost 0 bases, and 13 bases lay in between. The germline gives CDR1 SGHRS, CDR2 YFSETQ. This sequence originates from a man aged 18-30 years in good health. The rearrangement uses TRBV5-1 and TRBJ2-1; possibly TRBD2 for D (6 bases). Sequencing input: naive CD4+ T cells from blood. The CDR3 region has the DNA TGCGCCAGCAGCTCTCCCCTAGCGTCCTCCTACAATGAGCAGTTCTTC. Its protein is CASSSPLASSYNEQFF.